Listed below are T cell receptor beta chains from one sample, sequenced in a study of T cell changes during pregnancy in multiple sclerosis. Profiling relied on immunoSEQ multiplex PCR, and the TCRdb table lists in-frame clones only, not all of them. Among roughly 110,000 clones listed, approximately 90% were seen once. Sequenced here: peripheral blood, sampled after pregnancy. The receptor source for this set is a female donor with multiple sclerosis, enrolled in a pregnancy study. Both conserved end residues are part of each CDR3. A D gene is named only where the DNA matches it firmly. Not all rows give a size; the values are once, few, many and, for expanded clones, a class.

V: TRBV5-4; size: NA; D: NA; J: TRBJ2-5; DNA: TGTGCCAGCAGCTCACCGTCCCGGCAAGAGACCCAGTACTTC; CDR3: CASSSPSRQETQYF
V: TRBV30; size: NA; D: NA; J: TRBJ2-1; DNA: TGTGCCTGGAGTGGGGGAGTGGGTGAGCAGTTCTTC; CDR3: CAWSGGVGEQFF
V: TRBV18; size: once; D: NA; J: TRBJ1-1; DNA: TGTGCCAGCTCACCACGTTCGGGGGGAACTGAAGCTTTCTTT; CDR3: CASSPRSGGTEAFF
V: TRBV6-5; size: NA; D: NA; J: TRBJ1-4; DNA: TGTGCCAGCAAGCATTCTAATGAAAAACTGTTTTTT; CDR3: CASKHSNEKLFF
V: TRBV5-1; size: NA; D: TRBD2; J: TRBJ2-1; DNA: TGCGCCAGCAGCATGCTAGCGGGAGGGCCTCTTGAGCAGTTCTTC; CDR3: CASSMLAGGPLEQFF
V: TRBV11-1; size: once; D: TRBD1; J: TRBJ1-1; DNA: TGTGCCAGCAGCCCCCGGGACAGGGACGAAACTGAAGCTTTCTTT; CDR3: CASSPRDRDETEAFF
V: TRBV19; size: NA; D: NA; J: TRBJ1-2; DNA: TGTGCCAGTAGTGTGACTTGGGACTCCGACTATGGCTACACCTTC; CDR3: CASSVTWDSDYGYTF
V: TRBV7-2; size: NA; D: TRBD1; J: TRBJ2-6; DNA: TGTGCCAGCAGCTTAGTGGTACAGGGGTGGGCCAACGTCCTGACTTTC; CDR3: CASSLVVQGWANVLTF
V: TRBV14; size: NA; D: NA; J: TRBJ2-7; DNA: TGTGCCAGCAGCCAGGAGGGACTGTTCTCCTACGAGCAGTACTTC; CDR3: CASSQEGLFSYEQYF
V: TRBV7-8; size: NA; D: TRBD1; J: TRBJ2-7; DNA: TGTGCCAGCAGCTTAGCACAGGGGGCGGCGGGTGAGCAGTACTTC; CDR3: CASSLAQGAAGEQYF
V: TRBV9; size: NA; D: NA; J: TRBJ1-5; DNA: TGTGCCAGCAGTGAGCAGGGCCATCAGCCCCAGCATTTT; CDR3: CASSEQGHQPQHF
V: TRBV9; size: NA; D: NA; J: TRBJ1-2; DNA: TGTGCCAGCAGCGAGGGTTGGGAGGCTAACTATGGCTACACCTTC; CDR3: CASSEGWEANYGYTF
V: TRBV10-2; size: NA; D: TRBD2; J: TRBJ2-1; DNA: TGCGCCAGTAGCGGGACCTACAATGAGCAGTTCTTC; CDR3: CASSGTYNEQFF
V: TRBV30; size: NA; D: TRBD2; J: TRBJ2-3; DNA: TGTGCCTGGAGCCCGCCTATTAGCGGGAGCACAGATACGCAGTATTTT; CDR3: CAWSPPISGSTDTQYF
V: TRBV19; size: NA; D: TRBD1; J: TRBJ1-5; DNA: TGTGCCAGTAAGTTCGGAGGGACAGGGAGCAATCAGCCCCAGCATTTT; CDR3: CASKFGGTGSNQPQHF
V: TRBV18; size: NA; D: NA; J: TRBJ1-1; DNA: TGTGCCAGCTCACCTCTTCCAGGCCTCATGAACACTGAAGCTTTCTTT; CDR3: CASSPLPGLMNTEAFF
V: TRBV5-1; size: NA; D: TRBD1; J: TRBJ2-7; DNA: TGCGCCAGTTCCCGGACAGGCCTCCCCTACGAGCAGTACTTC; CDR3: CASSRTGLPYEQYF
V: TRBV30; size: NA; D: NA; J: TRBJ1-2; DNA: TGTGCCTGGAGTGTAGTTAGGGGGTCGGCTGGCTACACCTTC; CDR3: CAWSVVRGSAGYTF
V: TRBV11-2; size: few; D: NA; J: TRBJ1-6; DNA: TGTGCCAGCACCTCCCTTGGGGAGCATTCACCCCTCCACTTT; CDR3: CASTSLGEHSPLHF
V: TRBV18; size: NA; D: NA; J: TRBJ2-7; DNA: TGTGCCAGCTCACCAACAGGTCCCACCTCCTACGAGCAGTACTTC; CDR3: CASSPTGPTSYEQYF
V: TRBV15; size: NA; D: NA; J: TRBJ1-1; DNA: TGTGCCACCAGCAGAGAGTTTGGTCAGGACAGAGCTTTCTTT; CDR3: CATSREFGQDRAFF
V: TRBV27; size: NA; D: TRBD2; J: TRBJ2-2; DNA: TGTGCCAGCAGTTTCGGACTAGCGGCGTACACCGGGGAGCTGTTTTTT; CDR3: CASSFGLAAYTGELFF
V: TRBV7-2; size: NA; D: NA; J: TRBJ1-2; DNA: TGTGCCAGCAGCTTAGGATCGGGGGACCACTATGGCTACACCTTC; CDR3: CASSLGSGDHYGYTF
V: TRBV5-4; size: NA; D: TRBD2; J: TRBJ2-3; DNA: TGTGCCAGCAGCGGCCGGCGGGGGGGCTTCGGCACAGATACGCAGTATTTT; CDR3: CASSGRRGGFGTDTQYF
V: TRBV18; size: NA; D: TRBD1; J: TRBJ2-7; DNA: TGTGCCAGCTCACCCCAGGGACAGGGACTCAACGAGCAGTACTTC; CDR3: CASSPQGQGLNEQYF
V: TRBV27; size: NA; D: NA; J: TRBJ1-3; DNA: TGTGCCAGCAGCTACGGACAGCCTGACTCTGGAAACACCATATATTTT; CDR3: CASSYGQPDSGNTIYF
V: TRBV19; size: NA; D: NA; J: TRBJ2-4; DNA: TGTGCCAGTAGTTCACAGGTCGTAGCCAAAAACATTCAGTACTTC; CDR3: CASSSQVVAKNIQYF
V: TRBV28; size: NA; D: NA; J: TRBJ1-4; DNA: TGTGCCAGCAGTTTATTCTCGGGACAAAGAAATGAAAAACTGTTTTTT; CDR3: CASSLFSGQRNEKLFF
V: TRBV28; size: NA; D: NA; J: TRBJ2-7; DNA: TGTGCCAGCAGTTTAAGGGGCTGGTTCTACGAGCAGTACTTC; CDR3: CASSLRGWFYEQYF
V: TRBV28; size: NA; D: NA; J: TRBJ2-7; DNA: TGTGCCAGCACTGGGGGCGCTCCCCTCGAGCAGTACTTC; CDR3: CASTGGAPLEQYF
V: TRBV9; size: NA; D: TRBD1; J: TRBJ1-2; DNA: TGTGCCAGCAGCGGCGCAGGGGGGCTCAGCTACACCTTC; CDR3: CASSGAGGLSYTF
V: TRBV7-9; size: NA; D: NA; J: TRBJ1-3; DNA: TGTGCCAGCAGCCCAAGGCGACAGGAAAGCTCTGGAAACACCATATATTTT; CDR3: CASSPRRQESSGNTIYF
V: TRBV10-3; size: NA; D: NA; J: TRBJ2-3; DNA: TGTGCCATCAGACTAGGAGATACGCAGTATTTT; CDR3: CAIRLGDTQYF
V: TRBV19; size: NA; D: NA; J: TRBJ2-6; DNA: TGTGCCAGTACCCGACAGTTCTACTCTGGGGCCAACGTCCTGACTTTC; CDR3: CASTRQFYSGANVLTF
V: TRBV30; size: NA; D: NA; J: TRBJ1-5; DNA: TGTGCCTGGAGTGTGTCGGGATTGAATCAGCCCCAGCATTTT; CDR3: CAWSVSGLNQPQHF
V: TRBV27; size: once; D: NA; J: TRBJ1-2; DNA: TGTGCCAGCAGTTTATATCCGATTAGCTATGGCTACACCTTC; CDR3: CASSLYPISYGYTF
V: TRBV19; size: NA; D: NA; J: TRBJ2-1; DNA: TGTGCCAGTACTAACTACAATGAGCAGTTCTTC; CDR3: CASTNYNEQFF
V: TRBV6-1; size: NA; D: NA; J: TRBJ2-7; DNA: TGTGCCAGCAGTGCTGCCTACGAGCAGTACTTC; CDR3: CASSAAYEQYF